This T cell receptor beta chain was sequenced in a study of cytomegalovirus exposure and HLA in healthy donors. Overall study results and limits: Confirmation was obtained in vitro that a few CMV-associated chains are specific for CMV antigens. The analysis excluded some indistinguishable V segments, including TRBV6-2 and TRBV6-3. It was in a later analysis that TCR association rates were seen to vary by HLA locus, highest for DRB1 and lowest for HLA-C.

Concerning this clone: Its cognate antigen is unknown.

Trimming took 7 bases from V and 1 from J, leaving 12 bases between them. The CDR3 runs 14 residues. Germline CDR1 is SNHLY and CDR2 is FYNNEI. The study ran its PCR with 60 Vbeta and 13 Jbeta primers. Produced via immunoSEQ multiplex PCR; TCRdb's table is partial and in-frame only. The sample comprises 100,000 to 150,000 clones, about 66% of which are singletons, and approximately 1.5% rests with the top ten. Sequencing was carried out using PBMCs. The chain employs TRBV2 and TRBJ2-3; a possible D gene is TRBD2 (6 bases). The receptor was derived from a young man in good health and CMV-seropositive. CDR3 sequence (DNA): TGTGCCAGCATTTTGCGGGGAGGCACAGATACGCAGTATTTT. It is translated as CASILRGGTDTQYF.